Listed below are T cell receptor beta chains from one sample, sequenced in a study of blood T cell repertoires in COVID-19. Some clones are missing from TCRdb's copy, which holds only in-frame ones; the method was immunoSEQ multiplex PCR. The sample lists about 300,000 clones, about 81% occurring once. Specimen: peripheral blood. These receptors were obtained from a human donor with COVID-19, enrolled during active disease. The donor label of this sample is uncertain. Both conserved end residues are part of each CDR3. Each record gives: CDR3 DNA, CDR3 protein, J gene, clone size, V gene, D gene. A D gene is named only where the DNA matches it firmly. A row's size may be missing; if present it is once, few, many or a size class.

DNA: TGTGCCAGCAGCCAACGGGACCAGGGGGCTGGAAATTCACCCCTCCACTTT
CDR3: CASSQRDQGAGNSPLHF
J: TRBJ1-6
size: .
V: TRBV3-1/TRBV3-2
D: TRBD1

DNA: TGTGCCAGCAGTGCGACTAGCGGGCCCTACGAGCAGTACTTC
CDR3: CASSATSGPYEQYF
J: TRBJ2-7
size: .
V: TRBV28
D: TRBD2

DNA: TGTGCCAGCCGACTAGGTCGGTCAGATACGCAGTATTTT
CDR3: CASRLGRSDTQYF
J: TRBJ2-3
size: .
V: TRBV28
D: .

DNA: TGTGCCATCAGAAAAGCGGGAGGGCCCAGCACAGATACGCAGTATTTT
CDR3: CAIRKAGGPSTDTQYF
J: TRBJ2-3
size: .
V: TRBV10-3
D: TRBD2

DNA: TGTGCCTGGAGTGTGGGACAGAAGCTGTTTTTT
CDR3: CAWSVGQKLFF
J: TRBJ1-4
size: .
V: TRBV30
D: TRBD1

DNA: TGCAGTGCTAGTGTCCCGGGAGCGGGAGGGGGAGATACGCAGTATTTT
CDR3: CSASVPGAGGGDTQYF
J: TRBJ2-3
size: .
V: TRBV20-1
D: TRBD2

DNA: TGTGCCAGCAGTCCCCAAACAGGGTCGTTTGGCTACACCTTC
CDR3: CASSPQTGSFGYTF
J: TRBJ1-2
size: .
V: TRBV6-5
D: .

DNA: TGTGCCAGCAGCGTAGGCTGGGGAGGTGGAAACACCATATATTTT
CDR3: CASSVGWGGGNTIYF
J: TRBJ1-3
size: .
V: TRBV9
D: .

DNA: TGTGCCAGCAGCTTAGAAGACAGGGAGGTGAATGGCTACACCTTC
CDR3: CASSLEDREVNGYTF
J: TRBJ1-2
size: .
V: TRBV5-6
D: TRBD1

DNA: TGCGCCAGCAGCCAAGATTTTGGCGGCGGTGCAACTAATGAAAAACTGTTTTTT
CDR3: CASSQDFGGGATNEKLFF
J: TRBJ1-4
size: .
V: TRBV4-3
D: .

DNA: TGTGCCAGCAGTTCGGGGACAGGGAAAGAGCAGTACTTC
CDR3: CASSSGTGKEQYF
J: TRBJ2-7
size: .
V: TRBV6-5
D: TRBD1

DNA: TGTGCCAGCAGCGAACCCGGGACAGGGGGCAATCAGCCCCAGCATTTT
CDR3: CASSEPGTGGNQPQHF
J: TRBJ1-5
size: .
V: TRBV7-2
D: TRBD1

DNA: TGTGCCAGCAGGACACAGGGTGGGGGCACCGGGGAGCTGTTTTTT
CDR3: CASRTQGGGTGELFF
J: TRBJ2-2
size: .
V: TRBV6-5
D: .

DNA: TGTGCCAGCAGCCGACGGACAGGGGGATCCGGGGAGCTGTTTTTT
CDR3: CASSRRTGGSGELFF
J: TRBJ2-2
size: few
V: TRBV6-6
D: TRBD1

DNA: TGTGCCAGCAGCCCCCCCGGGGTTACACCTGAAGCTTTCTTT
CDR3: CASSPPGVTPEAFF
J: TRBJ1-1
size: .
V: TRBV11-3
D: .

DNA: TGTGCCAGTTTTGGGACTAGCAGAACCGGGGAGCTGTTTTTT
CDR3: CASFGTSRTGELFF
J: TRBJ2-2
size: .
V: TRBV28
D: TRBD2

DNA: TGTGCCAGCAGCCGGACAGGGGTTCGACACAATGAGCAGTTCTTC
CDR3: CASSRTGVRHNEQFF
J: TRBJ2-1
size: .
V: TRBV7-9
D: TRBD1

DNA: TGCGCCAGCAGCCAAGAGCGAGGGCTCTATGGCTACACCTTC
CDR3: CASSQERGLYGYTF
J: TRBJ1-2
size: .
V: TRBV4-3
D: .

DNA: TGTGCCAGCATCATGATCCAGGGACAGCTCCCTGAAGCTTTCTTT
CDR3: CASIMIQGQLPEAFF
J: TRBJ1-1
size: .
V: TRBV28
D: TRBD1

DNA: TGTGCCAGCAAGGCAGGGCATCCCCACGAGCAGTACTTC
CDR3: CASKAGHPHEQYF
J: TRBJ2-7
size: once
V: TRBV28
D: .